One and the same sample provided the 26 T cell receptor beta chains below, sequenced in a study of T cell changes during pregnancy in multiple sclerosis (dated by TCRdb to the late 2010s). The protocol used for the library was the immunoSEQ multiplex PCR assay. In TCRdb, the immuneACCESS table is reduced to in-frame sequences with V and J assigned. These tables do not hold every clone; where another copy was compared, an unresolved V gene accounts for under half, and the others remain unexplained. The sample includes over 45,000 clones, with approximately 90% observed a single time. The top ten clones comprise 2.8% of the sample. The starting material was peripheral blood, obtained in the third trimester of pregnancy. The receptors come from a female donor in good health, enrolled as a control in a pregnancy study.

The genes are TRBV28 and TRBJ2-7; TRBD2 aligns across 10 bases. The CDR3 is made up of 17 amino acids. Germline V gene lookup returns CDR1 MDHEN and CDR2 SYDVKM. V gave up 3 bases and J gave up 1 base; unmatched junction bases: 9. Here the CDR3 reads CASSFYRSGRVSYEQYF. As DNA, the CDR3 is TGTGCCAGCAGTTTCTATAGGAGCGGGAGGGTTTCCTACGAGCAGTACTTC.

This clone was seen only once. V and J are TRBV11-2 and TRBJ1-2; weak D call: TRBD1 (6 bases). V was cut by 3 bases and J by 8 bases, with 10 bases left in between. The CDR3 is 12 amino acids. Germline-derived CDR1 and CDR2 are SGHAT and FQNNGV. CDR3 sequence reads: CASSFWQGGYTF. The CDR3 nucleotides read TGTGCCAGCAGCTTCTGGCAGGGGGGCTACACCTTC.

The CDR3 sequence: CASSLSCYRGGAFF. CDR3 coding DNA: TGTGCCAGCAGCTTATCCTGTTACAGGGGGGGAGCTTTCTTT. This chain joins TRBV11-3 and TRBJ1-1; TRBD1 agrees at 8 bases. CDR1 is SGHNT and CDR2 is YENEEA in the germline V gene. This CDR3 region has 14 residues. Trimming removed 2 bases from V and 10 bases from J; junction bases left unmatched: 9.

V usage is TRBV5-1 and J usage is TRBJ1-1; a weak D match, TRBD1 (5 bases). V gave up 6 bases and J gave up 1 base, with 10 bases separating them. Germline-derived CDR1 and CDR2 are SGHRS and YFSETQ. The CDR3 totals 13 residues. CDR3 protein: CASTWGENTEAFF. The CDR3 DNA is TGCGCCAGCACCTGGGGGGAGAACACTGAAGCTTTCTTT.

The chain uses TRBV7-3 and TRBJ2-1; 15 nucleotides align to TRBD2. Germline V gives CDR1 SGHTA, CDR2 FQGTGA. Losses at the gene ends were 3 bases for V and 6 bases for J; bases not matched to a gene: 6. CDR3 length equals 17 residues. CDR3 sequence (DNA): TGTGCCAGCAGCTTGGGACTAGCGGGAGGATACTTCAATGAGCAGTTCTTC. Amino acid sequence: CASSLGLAGGYFNEQFF.

In DNA, the CDR3 is TGTGCCAGCGTCCGTCCAGGGTCCTACGAGCAGTACTTC. Its translation is CASVRPGSYEQYF. This chain links TRBV7-9 with TRBJ2-7; perhaps TRBD1 as D (5 bases). Germline loops: CDR1 SEHNR, CDR2 FQNEAQ (reference sequence). The ends were cut back, 8 bases at V and 1 base at J, with 12 bases in the middle. The CDR3 contains 13 residues. Full variable domain (remainder filled in from reference TRBV7-9 and TRBJ2-7): DTGVSQNPRHKITKRGQNVTFRCDPISEHNRLYWYRQTLGQGPEFLTYFQNEAQLEKSRLLSDRFSAERPKGSFSTLEIQRTEQGDSAMYLCASVRPGSYEQYFGPGTRLTVT.

The V call is TRBV4-2, the J call TRBJ2-5; TRBD2 matches at 16 bases. The CDR3 loop spans 17 amino acids. The V gene end was trimmed by 3 bases and the J gene end by 2 bases; junction bases not matched to a gene: 3. Germline V gene data show CDR1 as LGHNA and CDR2 as YNFKEQ. CDR3 sequence reads: CASSQGLAGGRQETQYF. CDR3 bases: TGTGCCAGCAGCCAGGGACTAGCGGGAGGGAGGCAAGAGACCCAGTACTTC.

The rearrangement links TRBV2 to TRBJ1-4, with TRBD1 matching 9 bases. CDR1 is SNHLY, CDR2 FYNNEI, per germline. This CDR3 contains 14 residues. V lost 0 bases, J lost 11 bases, and 4 bases stayed unmatched. CDR3 protein: CASSEAWTGEKLFF. The CDR3 DNA reads TGTGCCAGCAGTGAAGCCTGGACAGGGGAGAAACTGTTTTTT. The variable domain in full, completed from reference TRBV2 and TRBJ1-4, reads EPEVTQTPSHQVTQMGQEVILRCVPISNHLYFYWYRQILGQKVEFLVSFYNNEISEKSEIFDDQFSVERPDGSNFTLKIRSTKLEDSAMYFCASSEAWTGEKLFFGSGTQLSVL.

The CDR3 protein is CASSYRFATNEKLFF. In DNA form, the CDR3 reads TGTGCCAGCAGCTACAGATTTGCAACTAATGAAAAACTGTTTTTT. This chain uses TRBV5-6 with TRBJ1-4; no firm D call. V lost 3 bases and J lost 0, with 9 bases in between. This CDR3 spans 15 amino acids. Germline CDR1 is SGHDT and CDR2 is YYEEEE.

The DNA of the CDR3 is TGTGCCAGCTCACTCGGACAGGGTCTTGGCTACACCTTC. Its protein is CASSLGQGLGYTF. The chain uses TRBV18 and TRBJ1-2; 8 bases fit TRBD1. Germline loops: CDR1 KGHSH, CDR2 LQKENI. Unmatched junction bases numbered 5, after V lost 4 bases and J lost 7 bases. This CDR3 contains 13 residues.

The chain links TRBV19 to TRBJ2-7; 9 bases are a match to TRBD1. Per germline, CDR1 LNHDA and CDR2 SQIVND (reference sequence). The CDR3 contains 15 residues. After removal of 4 bases from V and 2 bases from J, the junction contained 6 bases not matched to a gene. CDR3 sequence reads: CASSNTGGLTYEQYF. CDR3 coding DNA: TGTGCCAGTAGTAACACAGGGGGCCTGACCTACGAGCAGTACTTC.

This clone is a singleton in its sample. The chain employs TRBV10-2 and TRBJ2-1; 12 bases fit TRBD2. Germline CDR1 reads WSHSY; CDR2 reads SAAADI. The CDR3 sequence is 15 residues long. J lost 7 bases, V lost 5 bases, and 6 bases had no gene match. CDR3 loop: CASSPGLAGSNEQFF. CDR3 nucleotide sequence: TGCGCCAGCAGTCCTGGACTAGCGGGGAGTAATGAGCAGTTCTTC.

This chain uses TRBV7-3 with TRBJ2-2; 7 bases fit TRBD2. Germline CDR1 and CDR2: SGHTA and FQGTGA. The CDR3 loop spans 15 amino acids. V was pared by 5 bases and J by 7 bases, with 10 bases of the junction left unmatched. DNA of the CDR3: TGTGCCAGCAGCCGGGTGGGAGGGCAGGACGGGGAGCTGTTTTTT. Protein product: CASSRVGGQDGELFF.

The gene calls are TRBV19 and TRBJ2-7; 8 bases align to TRBD1. Looked up from germline, CDR1 is LNHDA and CDR2 is SQIVND (reference sequence). The J segment lost 4 bases and the V segment lost 5 bases, leaving 10 bases of the junction unmatched. This CDR3 region has 15 residues. The CDR3 DNA sequence: TGTGCCAGTAGTGCCCCCGGCAGGGGGCTTTACGAGCAGTACTTC. Translating it yields CASSAPGRGLYEQYF.

The chain carries TRBV5-1 and TRBJ2-7, with 7 bases lining up with TRBD2. Germline assignment: CDR1 SGHRS and CDR2 YFSETQ. The CDR3 is made up of 15 amino acids. Trimming at V came to 2 bases and at J to 1 base, leaving 6 bases not matched to a gene. The CDR3 nucleotides are TGCGCCAGCAGCTTCGTAGCGGGCGATTCCTACGAGCAGTACTTC. Translated, it gives CASSFVAGDSYEQYF.

The count of this clone is one. The V call is TRBV18, the J call TRBJ2-5; D is ambiguous. CDR3 length: 13 amino acids. Germline CDR1 and CDR2: KGHSH and LQKENI. V shed 2 bases and J shed 5 bases, with 9 bases lying between them. The CDR3 loop is CASSPGNGETQYF. In DNA, the CDR3 is TGTGCCAGCTCACCAGGAAACGGGGAGACCCAGTACTTC.

This chain uses TRBV7-8 with TRBJ2-5; D is perhaps TRBD2 (6 bases). CDR3 length equals 15 residues. V gave up 0 bases and J gave up 2 bases, with 10 bases separating them. Per the germline V gene, CDR1 is SGHVS and CDR2 is FQNEAQ. The CDR3 here is CASSLALGRQETQYF. In DNA, the CDR3 is TGTGCCAGCAGCTTAGCGCTAGGGAGGCAAGAGACCCAGTACTTC.

The rearrangement uses TRBV6-1 and TRBJ1-4; D is perhaps TRBD1 (5 bases). The CDR3 loop spans 15 amino acids. Germline V gives CDR1 MNHNS, CDR2 SASEGT. V lost 2 bases and J 2 bases, leaving 9 bases between the germline ends. The CDR3 loop is CASSETGATNEKLFF. The CDR3 nucleotides are TGTGCCAGCAGTGAAACAGGAGCCACTAATGAAAAACTGTTTTTT.

The J gene is TRBJ1-2, the V gene TRBV15, with a tentative D call TRBD1 (5 bases). V lost 0 bases and J lost 2, with 7 bases in between. The V gene's germline CDR1 is LNHNV and CDR2 YYDKDF (reference sequence). This CDR3 has 14 amino acids. CDR3 DNA: TGTGCCACCAGCAGAGATCGACAGAACTATGGCTACACCTTC. Encoded protein: CATSRDRQNYGYTF.

The gene calls are TRBV9 and TRBJ2-5; 9 positions match TRBD2. From germline, CDR1 is SGDLS and CDR2 YYNGEE. The CDR3 sequence is 13 residues long. V lost 4 bases and J lost 4; bases outside the gene matches: 2. CDR3 in amino acids: CASSLSGRETQYF. CDR3 nucleotides: TGTGCCAGCAGCCTTAGCGGGAGAGAGACCCAGTACTTC.

The chain uses TRBV6-7 and TRBJ1-5; possible D gene TRBD1, 5 bases. TRBV6-7 is sorted into the ORF group, with uncertain function. The CDR3 totals 19 residues. V shed 0 bases and J shed 6 bases, with 24 bases lying between them. This CDR3 is CASSYSLTRDKRGCQPQHF. For the CDR3, the DNA is TGTGCCAGCAGTTACTCTTTAACCAGGGATAAAAGGGGATGTCAGCCCCAGCATTTT.

The J gene is TRBJ1-1, the V gene TRBV7-2; 7 positions agree with TRBD1. V trimming: 1 base; J trimming: 4 bases; junction bases outside the gene matches: 9. The length of the CDR3 is 16 residues. Germline V gene sequence: CDR1 SGHTA, CDR2 FQGNSA. The CDR3 is CASSLEGQIAGTEAFF. In DNA form, the CDR3 reads TGTGCCAGCAGCTTAGAGGGACAGATAGCAGGCACTGAAGCTTTCTTT.

V usage is TRBV4-1 and J usage is TRBJ2-3; 11 bases line up with TRBD2. The V and J ends lost 1 base and 4 bases, in that order; junction bases with no gene match: 10. Germline CDR1 MGHRA, CDR2 YSYEKL. The CDR3 has 18 residues. The CDR3 region has the DNA TGCGCCAGCAGCCAAGGACTAGCGGGGTTAAAGCCGGCAGATACGCAGTATTTT. The encoded protein is CASSQGLAGLKPADTQYF.

CDR3 DNA: TGTGCCAGCACAGAGGGGGGCACAGATACGCAGTATTTT. Protein: CASTEGGTDTQYF. This chain connects TRBV6-5 to TRBJ2-3; weak D call: TRBD1 (6 bases). V was shortened by 7 bases and J by 1 base, with 9 bases between the two germline ends. Germline CDR1 reads MNHEY; CDR2 reads SVGAGI. The CDR3 runs 13 residues.

V is TRBV29-1 and J is TRBJ1-2; 10 positions match TRBD1. Per germline, CDR1 SQVTM and CDR2 ANQGSEA. The CDR3 sequence is 15 residues long. V lost 0 bases and J lost 7; bases outside the gene matches: 8. The DNA of the CDR3 is TGCAGCGTTGAAGATCAAGGAGACAGGGGGCTTGGCTACACCTTC. Its protein product is CSVEDQGDRGLGYTF.

The chain recombines TRBV28 with TRBJ2-3; the match to TRBD1 covers 8 bases. Germline CDR1 and CDR2: MDHEN and SYDVKM. This CDR3 contains 16 residues. J lost 0 bases, V lost 1 base, and 3 bases had no gene match. The CDR3 nucleotides read TGTGCCAGCAGTTTATTCGGGACAGGTAGCACAGATACGCAGTATTTT. Protein: CASSLFGTGSTDTQYF.